A single sample gave rise to the 28 T cell receptor beta chains below, sequenced in a study of blood T cells in healthy people across ages (dated by TCRdb to between 2014 and 2017). Libraries were constructed by 5' RACE. The sequencer listed for this sample is Illumina HiSeq 2500. A second PCR of roughly 7 to 12 cycles was run with a J-beta primer mix and a sample-barcoded 5' primer. TCRdb handled the public reads itself, with Q25 trimming in fastp and clone calling in MiXCR, and kept productive beta chains. Each entry merges the rows of one CDR3 protein and shows their most common DNA and genes. The sample includes some 1 million distinct CDR3 sequences, with more than 40% observed a single time. Under 20% of the sample comes from the top ten. Sequencing input: blood. Receptor source: a woman aged 60-75 years in good health.

J is TRBJ2-4 and V is TRBV11-2; D gene unclear. The J call could be wrong; TRBJ2-7 is a better fit for the DNA end. The CDR3 runs 14 residues. Germline assignment: CDR1 SGHAT and CDR2 FQNNGV. CDR3 region: CASSPTNKGCEQYF. CDR3 sequence (DNA): TGTGCCAGCAGCCCTACTAATAAAGGCTGCGAGCAGTACTTC.

Only a few counts were recorded for this clonotype. The V call is TRBV5-1, the J call TRBJ2-3; no clear D gene. The CDR3 is 13 residues long. Germline loops: CDR1 SGHRS, CDR2 YFSETQ. Trimming took 6 bases from V and 2 from J, leaving 10 bases between them. This chain's CDR3 is CASTIPFTDTQYF. CDR3 sequence (DNA): TGCGCCAGCACGATCCCCTTCACAGATACGCAGTATTTT.

V is TRBV12-5 and J is TRBJ2-7, with 8 positions matching TRBD2. The end of the DNA aligns better with TRBJ2-1, so the J call may be wrong. The CDR3 runs to 15 residues. Germline loops: CDR1 LGHNT, CDR2 FRNRAP. CDR3 region: CASGLVVAGRNEQFF. CDR3 nucleotides: TGTGCTAGTGGTTTGGTAGTAGCGGGGAGGAATGAGCAGTTCTTC.

The chain recombines TRBV20-1 with TRBJ2-2; 7 positions match TRBD2. In germline, CDR1 is DFQATT, CDR2 SNEGSKA (reference sequence). V dropped 1 base and J dropped 1; count of bases not matched to a gene: 6. The CDR3 is 16 amino acids. CDR3 amino acids: CSARVGASGNTGELFF. DNA of the CDR3: TGCAGTGCTAGAGTAGGGGCTAGCGGGAACACCGGGGAGCTGTTTTTT.

The sample holds one count of this clonotype. It may be a read error: a sequence one base away is much more abundant. The chain couples TRBV12-3 or TRBV12-4 to TRBJ1-2, with 9 positions matching TRBD1. The trim removed 4 bases at V and 6 bases at J, leaving 0 bases unmatched. This CDR3 is built from 12 residues. This chain's CDR3 is CASSYRGHGYTF. The CDR3, as DNA: TGTGCCAGCAGTTACAGGGGGCATGGCTACACCTTC.

The gene calls are TRBV7-6 and TRBJ2-7, with 11 nucleotides matching TRBD1. The germline CDR1 and CDR2 sequences are SGHVS and FNYEAQ. V gave up 0 bases and J gave up 6 bases; unmatched junction bases: 10. This CDR3 has 17 amino acids. The CDR3, as DNA: TGTGCCAGCAGCTTAGCTTCCGGACAGGGGGCGCAGGTCGAGCAGTACTTC. Its translation: CASSLASGQGAQVEQYF.

The table lists this clonotype with a few counts. The chain recombines TRBV5-1 with TRBJ2-5, with TRBD1 matching 7 bases. The germline CDR1 and CDR2 sequences are SGHRS and YFSETQ. After removal of 7 bases from V and 2 bases from J, the junction contained 5 bases not matched to a gene. This CDR3 region has 13 residues. CDR3 region: CASRLGQQETQYF. The CDR3 DNA follows: TGCGCCAGCCGCCTGGGACAGCAAGAGACCCAGTACTTC.

The V call is TRBV29-1, the J call TRBJ2-7; 7 bases fit TRBD1. V was pared by 7 bases and J by 3 bases, with 6 bases of the junction left unmatched. CDR1 SQVTM and CDR2 ANQGSEA come from the germline V gene. This CDR3 spans 12 amino acids. This chain's CDR3 is CSATTGVYEQYF. CDR3 coding DNA: TGCAGCGCAACAACAGGGGTCTACGAGCAGTACTTC.

A few counts support this clonotype. The CDR3: CASITQGETQYF. The CDR3, as DNA: TGTGCCAGCATCACTCAGGGAGAGACCCAGTACTTC. V is TRBV7-9 and J is TRBJ2-7; D might be TRBD1 (5 bases). The end of the DNA is better explained by TRBJ2-5, so the J call may be wrong. The CDR3 extends over 12 amino acids. Germline assignment: CDR1 SEHNR and CDR2 FQNEAQ (reference sequence).

This clonotype occurred a few times. V usage is TRBV5-1 and J usage is TRBJ1-1; a weak D match, TRBD1 (5 bases). The V end was cut by 4 bases, the J end by 5 bases, with 15 bases between. The length of the CDR3 is 14 residues. CDR1 SGHRS and CDR2 YFSETQ come from the germline V gene. CDR3 sequence: CASSRGGTRTEAFF. The CDR3 bases are TGCGCCAGCAGCCGCGGGGGGACGAGAACTGAAGCTTTCTTT.

This clonotype was detected a few times. The CDR3 loop reads CASTLTGEDDTQYF. CDR3 nucleotide sequence: TGTGCCAGCACTCTAACAGGGGAAGATGATACGCAGTATTTT. The rearrangement links TRBV6-5 to TRBJ2-3; the match to TRBD1 covers 7 bases. Germline lookup yields CDR1 MNHEY and CDR2 SVGAGI. The J segment lost 6 bases and the V segment lost 7 bases, leaving 10 bases of the junction unmatched. The CDR3 loop spans 14 amino acids.

The chain has TRBV12-3 or TRBV12-4 and TRBJ2-2; 7 bases map to TRBD1. The CDR3 totals 15 residues. With 7 bases clipped from V and 0 bases from J, the junction kept 5 bases outside the gene matches. The CDR3 protein is CASTYGTANTGELFF. In DNA, the CDR3 is TGTGCCAGCACCTATGGGACAGCGAACACCGGGGAGCTGTTTTTT.

V is TRBV6-2 or TRBV6-3 and J is TRBJ2-7, with D perhaps matching TRBD1 (6 bases). Germline CDR1 reads MNHEY; CDR2 reads SVGEGT. The CDR3 consists of 14 residues. Trimming cost V 7 bases and J 2 bases, with 15 bases left between them. The CDR3 reads CASTPYRETYEQYF. The CDR3 bases are TGTGCCAGCACCCCGTACAGGGAGACCTACGAGCAGTACTTC.

The chain couples TRBV11-2 to TRBJ2-4; D perhaps matches TRBD2 (5 bases). Germline lookup yields CDR1 SGHAT and CDR2 FQNNGV. The CDR3 consists of 11 residues. The V end was cut by 2 bases, the J end by 13 bases, with 9 bases between. The CDR3 reads CASSLSDSQYF. CDR3 DNA: TGTGCCAGCAGCTTATCGGACTCCCAGTACTTC.

In its sample, this clonotype was seen a few times. The CDR3 region is CASSQVGPGGTQYF. The CDR3 nucleotides read TGCGCCAGCAGCCAAGTCGGGCCGGGGGGAACTCAGTACTTC. This sequence joins TRBV4-1 and TRBJ2-4, with 7 bases identical to TRBD2. V gave up 1 base and J gave up 12 bases; unmatched junction bases: 9. CDR1 and CDR2 (germline): MGHRA, YSYEKL. The CDR3 consists of 14 residues.

This chain uses TRBV28 with TRBJ2-7; TRBD2 matches at 8 bases. V trimming: 3 bases; J trimming: 7 bases; junction bases outside the gene matches: 2. The CDR3 extends over 12 amino acids. Germline V gene sequence: CDR1 MDHEN, CDR2 SYDVKM. The CDR3 sequence is CASSFLAGEQYF. The CDR3, as DNA: TGTGCCAGCAGTTTCTTAGCGGGAGAGCAGTACTTC. The variable domain in full, completed from reference TRBV28 and TRBJ2-7, reads DVKVTQSSRYLVKRTGEKVFLECVQDMDHENMFWYRQDPGLGLRLIYFSYDVKMKEKGDIPEGYSVSREKKERFSLILESASTNQTSMYLCASSFLAGEQYFGPGTRLTVT.

This clonotype was observed a few times. V and J are TRBV6-7 and TRBJ2-1; TRBD2 agrees at 10 bases. TRBV6-7 is given ORF status, its function remaining uncertain. The CDR3 is 15 amino acids. Losses at the gene ends were 11 bases for V and 0 bases for J; bases not matched to a gene: 7. CDR3 DNA: TGTGCCCGAATCAGCGGGAGGGACTCCTACAATGAGCAGTTCTTC. Residues: CARISGRDSYNEQFF.

The chain joins TRBV4-1 to TRBJ1-1, with D possibly matching TRBD1 (5 bases). V was cut by 0 bases and J by 6 bases, with 11 bases left in between. The germline V gene has CDR1 MGHRA and CDR2 YSYEKL. The CDR3 consists of 14 residues. The DNA of the CDR3 is TGCGCCAGCAGCCAAGAAGAGGGGACCCCTGAAGCTTTCTTT. Amino acids: CASSQEEGTPEAFF.

This clonotype has a handful of counts. The rearrangement uses TRBV6-2 or TRBV6-3 and TRBJ2-1, with 14 positions matching TRBD2. Germline-derived CDR1 and CDR2 are MNHEY and SVGEGT. After removal of 8 bases from V and 10 bases from J, the junction contained 10 bases not matched to a gene. The CDR3 length is 15 residues. Here the CDR3 DNA reads TGTGCCAGCCGACAGGGACTAGCGGGAGTCCAAGAGCAGTTCTTC. It codes for CASRQGLAGVQEQFF.

This rearrangement joins TRBV10-3 to TRBJ2-7; D not resolved. CDR3 length equals 11 residues. Trimming removed 4 bases from V and 7 bases from J, with 8 bases in between. Germline lookup yields CDR1 ENHRY and CDR2 SYGVKD. The CDR3 sequence: CAISVGCEQYF. The CDR3 DNA sequence: TGTGCCATCAGTGTGGGGTGTGAGCAGTACTTC.

The chain couples TRBV20-1 to TRBJ2-4; no firm D call. Germline V gene sequence: CDR1 DFQATT, CDR2 SNEGSKA (reference sequence). This CDR3 is built from 15 residues. V was shortened by 0 bases and J by 5 bases, with 14 bases between the two germline ends. CDR3 in DNA: TGCAGTGCTAGAGACCTGGCCGCCCTTCAAAACATTCAGTACTTC. As protein: CSARDLAALQNIQYF.

The chain has TRBV25-1 and TRBJ2-4, with a tentative D call TRBD2 (6 bases). The germline CDR1 and CDR2 sequences are MGHDK and SYGVNS. Trimming pared 2 bases from V and 0 bases from J, leaving 11 bases between. CDR3 length equals 16 residues. The CDR3 DNA reads as TGTGCCAGCAGTGAACTGGGGGGATTAGCCAAAAACATTCAGTACTTC. Translating it yields CASSELGGLAKNIQYF.

This clonotype was seen a handful of times. The gene calls are TRBV29-1 and TRBJ2-7; the D gene is possibly TRBD1 (6 bases). In germline, CDR1 is SQVTM, CDR2 ANQGSEA. V was clipped by 0 bases and J by 6 bases, with 18 bases between them. The CDR3 sequence is 15 residues long. CDR3 sequence reads: CSVEEAGAYGGEQYF. Here the CDR3 DNA reads TGCAGCGTTGAAGAGGCAGGGGCTTACGGCGGCGAGCAGTACTTC.

This clonotype has more than one count but fewer than ten. An end of the junction differs from the germline gene, which may be a read error. This rearrangement joins TRBV5-1 to TRBJ1-2, with TRBD1 matching 7 bases. The germline gives CDR1 SGHRS, CDR2 YFSETQ. There are 14 residues in the CDR3. The CDR3 loop is CASSTGTDNHGYTF. The CDR3 coding sequence is TGCGCCAGCAGCACCGGGACAGATAACCATGGCTACACCTTC.

This chain uses TRBV3-1 with TRBJ2-1, with 7 positions matching TRBD2. V shed 3 bases, J shed 6 bases, and the junction held 17 bases outside the gene matches. The CDR3 is 18 residues long. The V gene's germline CDR1 is LGHDT and CDR2 YNNKEL (reference sequence). CDR3 in amino acids: CASSQELGFPLASNEQFF. The CDR3 DNA sequence: TGTGCCAGCAGCCAGGAGCTTGGGTTCCCACTAGCGTCCAATGAGCAGTTCTTC.

V usage is TRBV7-9 and J usage is TRBJ2-5, with 14 bases that match TRBD2. J lost 4 bases, V lost 5 bases, and 3 bases had no gene match. The CDR3 runs to 15 residues. Germline assignment: CDR1 SEHNR and CDR2 FQNEAQ (reference sequence). The CDR3 loop is CASSDGLAGGETQYF. CDR3 DNA sequence: TGTGCCAGCAGCGACGGACTAGCGGGAGGAGAGACCCAGTACTTC.

The chain couples TRBV20-1 to TRBJ2-7, with 7 bases fitting TRBD2. CDR3 length equals 14 residues. V trimming: 2 bases; J trimming: 1 base; junction bases outside the gene matches: 5. Germline CDR1 reads DFQATT; CDR2 reads SNEGSKA (reference sequence). CDR3 bases: TGCAGTGCTAGAAGGCGGGAGTCGTCCTACGAGCAGTACTTC. Translated, it gives CSARRRESSYEQYF.

V gene TRBV5-5 combines with J gene TRBJ2-3; TRBD2 matches 9 bases. J gave up 4 bases and V 3 bases, and 6 bases lay outside the gene matches. The CDR3 is made up of 15 amino acids. In germline, CDR1 is SGHKS, CDR2 YYEKEE (reference sequence). CDR3 sequence reads: CASSSTAGGPDTQYF. The CDR3 region has the DNA TGTGCCAGCAGCTCCACAGCGGGAGGCCCAGATACGCAGTATTTT.